These T cell receptor beta chains were read from a single sample in a study of T cell changes during pregnancy in multiple sclerosis. TCRdb's copy holds only in-frame clones and misses some; the assay was immunoSEQ multiplex PCR. The sample lists around 95,000 clones, 92% occurring once. The sample was peripheral blood, taken after pregnancy. These receptors were taken from a female donor with multiple sclerosis, enrolled in a pregnancy study. The CDR3 runs from the conserved cysteine through the conserved F or W. The D gene is left open where the match is weak. A clone size is listed for some rows: how often the clone was seen (once, few, many), or a class if it is expanded.

CDR3,DNA,J,V,D,size
CASSYSSGGWTEAFF,TGTGCCAGCAGTTACTCATCAGGGGGGTGGACTGAAGCTTTCTTT,TRBJ1-1,TRBV6-6,TRBD1,-
CASSAQGNSGYEQYF,TGTGCCAGCAGCGCACAGGGTAATTCGGGCTACGAGCAGTACTTC,TRBJ2-7,TRBV6-5,-,-
CASSLGQGNYGYTF,TGTGCCAGCAGCTTGGGACAGGGGAACTATGGCTACACCTTC,TRBJ1-2,TRBV5-6,TRBD1,-
CASSNTGGHQPQHF,TGTGCCAGCAGTAATACAGGGGGACATCAGCCCCAGCATTTT,TRBJ1-5,TRBV6-1,TRBD1,-
CASSRGDGYGYTF,TGTGCCAGCAGTCGGGGGGACGGATATGGCTACACCTTC,TRBJ1-2,TRBV28,-,-
CASSHGTPGEQYF,TGTGCCAGCAGCCACGGGACTCCGGGGGAGCAGTACTTC,TRBJ2-7,TRBV5-4,-,-
CASSLLLNRGGETQYF,TGTGCCAGCAGCCTCTTACTTAACAGGGGAGGAGAGACCCAGTACTTC,TRBJ2-5,TRBV7-3,-,-
CASSEASGYYNEQFF,TGCGCCAGCAGTGAGGCTAGCGGCTACTACAATGAGCAGTTCTTC,TRBJ2-1,TRBV10-2,TRBD2,-
CASGGTSTDTQYF,TGTGCCTCCGGGGGGACTAGCACAGATACGCAGTATTTT,TRBJ2-3,TRBV10-3,TRBD2,once
CASRYRVVNEQFF,TGTGCCAGCAGATACAGGGTAGTCAATGAGCAGTTCTTC,TRBJ2-1,TRBV27,-,-
CASSDSSGGADEQFF,TGTGCCAGCAGTGACTCTAGCGGGGGGGCCGATGAGCAGTTCTTC,TRBJ2-1,TRBV6-4,TRBD2,few
CASSINGPQETQYF,TGTGCCAGTAGTATTAACGGTCCTCAAGAGACCCAGTACTTC,TRBJ2-5,TRBV19,-,-
CASSEGALNIQYF,TGTGCCAGCAGTGAGGGGGCTTTAAACATTCAGTACTTC,TRBJ2-4,TRBV6-1,-,-
CASMGGVGLYGYTF,TGTGCCAGCATGGGGGGGGTGGGGCTTTATGGCTACACCTTC,TRBJ1-2,TRBV28,-,-
CSVVLGTGGKKLFF,TGCAGCGTTGTTTTGGGGACAGGAGGAAAAAAACTGTTTTTT,TRBJ1-4,TRBV29-1,TRBD1,-
CASSDARGAVEQYF,TGTGCCAGCAGTGATGCCCGGGGAGCCGTGGAGCAGTACTTC,TRBJ2-7,TRBV6-1,-,-
CASSLGTSMSNEQFF,TGTGCCAGCAGTTTGGGGACTAGCATGAGCAATGAGCAGTTCTTC,TRBJ2-1,TRBV28,TRBD2,-
CASSRTGSDTGELFF,TGCGCCAGCAGCCGGACAGGGTCCGACACCGGGGAGCTGTTTTTT,TRBJ2-2,TRBV5-1,TRBD1,once
CASSSPLRLAVYNEQFF,TGTGCCAGCAGTTCCCCTCTGAGACTAGCGGTATACAATGAGCAGTTCTTC,TRBJ2-1,TRBV28,TRBD2,-